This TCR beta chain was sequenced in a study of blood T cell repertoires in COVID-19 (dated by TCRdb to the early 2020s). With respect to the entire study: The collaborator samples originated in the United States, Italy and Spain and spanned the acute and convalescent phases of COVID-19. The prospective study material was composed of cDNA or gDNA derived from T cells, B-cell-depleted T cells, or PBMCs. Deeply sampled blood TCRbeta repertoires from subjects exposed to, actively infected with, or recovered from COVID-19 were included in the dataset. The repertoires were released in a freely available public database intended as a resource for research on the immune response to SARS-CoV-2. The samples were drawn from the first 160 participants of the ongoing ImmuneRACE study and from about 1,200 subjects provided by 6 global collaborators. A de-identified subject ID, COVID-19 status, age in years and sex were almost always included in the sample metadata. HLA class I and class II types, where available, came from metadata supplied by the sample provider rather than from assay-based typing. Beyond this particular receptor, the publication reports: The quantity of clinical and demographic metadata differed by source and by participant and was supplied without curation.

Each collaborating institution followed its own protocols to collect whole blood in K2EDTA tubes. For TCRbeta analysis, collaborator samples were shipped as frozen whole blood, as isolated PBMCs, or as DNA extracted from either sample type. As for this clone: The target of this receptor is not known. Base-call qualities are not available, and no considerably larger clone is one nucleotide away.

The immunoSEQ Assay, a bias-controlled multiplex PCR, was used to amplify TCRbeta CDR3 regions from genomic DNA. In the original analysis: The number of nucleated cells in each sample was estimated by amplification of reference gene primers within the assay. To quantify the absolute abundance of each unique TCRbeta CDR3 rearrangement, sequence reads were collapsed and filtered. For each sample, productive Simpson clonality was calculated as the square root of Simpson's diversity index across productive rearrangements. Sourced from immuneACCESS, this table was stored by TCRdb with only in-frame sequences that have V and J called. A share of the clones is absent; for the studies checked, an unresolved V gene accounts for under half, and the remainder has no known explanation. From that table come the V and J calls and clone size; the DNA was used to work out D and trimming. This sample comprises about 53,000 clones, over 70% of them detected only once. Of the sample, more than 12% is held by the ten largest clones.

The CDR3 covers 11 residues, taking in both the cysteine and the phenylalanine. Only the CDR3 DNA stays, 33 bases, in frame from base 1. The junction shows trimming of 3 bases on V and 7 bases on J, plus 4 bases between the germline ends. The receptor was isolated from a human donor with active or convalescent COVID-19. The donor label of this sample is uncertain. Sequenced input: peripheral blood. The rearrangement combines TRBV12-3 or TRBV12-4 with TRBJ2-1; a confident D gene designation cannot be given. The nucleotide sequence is TGTGCCAGCAGTTTCGTTAATGAGCAGTTCTTC. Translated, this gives CASSFVNEQFF.